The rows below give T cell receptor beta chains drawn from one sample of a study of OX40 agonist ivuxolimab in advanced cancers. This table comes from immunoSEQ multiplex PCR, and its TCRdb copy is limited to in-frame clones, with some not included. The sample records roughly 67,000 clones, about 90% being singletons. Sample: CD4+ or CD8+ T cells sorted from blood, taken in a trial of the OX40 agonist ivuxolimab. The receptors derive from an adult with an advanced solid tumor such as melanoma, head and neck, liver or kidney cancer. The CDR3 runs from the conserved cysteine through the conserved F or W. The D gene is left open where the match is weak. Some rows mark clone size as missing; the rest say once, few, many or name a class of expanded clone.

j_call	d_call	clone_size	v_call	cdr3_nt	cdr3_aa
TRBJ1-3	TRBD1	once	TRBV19	TGTGCCAGTAGTACCCGGGACAGGGCCGTCTCTTCTGGAAACACCATATATTTT	CASSTRDRAVSSGNTIYF
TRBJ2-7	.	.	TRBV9	TGTGCCAGCAGCGTAGCTCAGGGGCGCAGCGTCCACGAGCAGTACTTC	CASSVAQGRSVHEQYF
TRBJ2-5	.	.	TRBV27	TGTGCCAGCAGTCCATACCGGGGCTCTCAAGAGACCCAGTACTTC	CASSPYRGSQETQYF
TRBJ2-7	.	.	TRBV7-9	TGTGCCAGCAGCTCCTACCGGGACGAGCAGTACTTC	CASSSYRDEQYF
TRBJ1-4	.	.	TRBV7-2	TGTGCCAGCAGCTTAACAGGGTGGGCTAATGAAAAACTGTTTTTT	CASSLTGWANEKLFF
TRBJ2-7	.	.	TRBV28	TGTGCCAGCAGTTTTCCCGGGACAGTAACTAGCGGAGGGGTTCATCTCTCCTACGAGCAGTACTTC	CASSFPGTVTSGGVHLSYEQYF
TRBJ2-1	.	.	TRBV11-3	TGTGCCAGCAGCTTGCGACCCGGGCTTCGCTACAATGAGCAGTTCTTC	CASSLRPGLRYNEQFF
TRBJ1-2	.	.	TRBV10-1	TGCGCCAGCAGTCCCGCCTTGTGGGGCGAAAACTATGGCTACACCTTC	CASSPALWGENYGYTF
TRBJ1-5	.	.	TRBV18	TGTGCCAGCTCACGTAGGGGGGTCGGGCAGCCCCAGCATTTT	CASSRRGVGQPQHF
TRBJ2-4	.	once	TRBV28	TGTGCCAGCAGTTCTATCTTGGCCTCAAACATTCAGTACTTC	CASSSILASNIQYF
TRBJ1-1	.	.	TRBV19	TGTGCCAGTAGTTGGGACTCCTGGGGGCAGAACACTGAAGCTTTCTTT	CASSWDSWGQNTEAFF
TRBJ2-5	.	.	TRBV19	TGTGCCAGTAGTATAGATACAGGTAGTGGAGAGACCCAGTACTTC	CASSIDTGSGETQYF
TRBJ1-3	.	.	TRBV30	TGTGCCTCGATGACCAAAAAACTAACAACCACCATATATTTT	CASMTKKLTTTIYF
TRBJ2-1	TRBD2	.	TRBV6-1	TGTGCCAGCAAAGCTAGCGGGCGTGGGTTTGAGCAGTTCTTC	CASKASGRGFEQFF
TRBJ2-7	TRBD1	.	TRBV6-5	TGTGCCAGCAGCCAGGGACAGCACGCCGGGAAGCAGTACTTC	CASSQGQHAGKQYF
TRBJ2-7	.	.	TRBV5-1	TGCGCCAGCAGCTTGGTAGTGGGAGGGGGGTACGAGCAGTACTTC	CASSLVVGGGYEQYF
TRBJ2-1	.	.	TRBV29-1	TGCAGCCTCCCTGTTGGGGAGCAGTTCTTC	CSLPVGEQFF
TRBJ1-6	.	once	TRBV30	TGTGCCTGGAGGAGGGACCCGAATTCACCCCTCCACTTT	CAWRRDPNSPLHF
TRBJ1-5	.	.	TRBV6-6	TGTGCCAGCAGTTCATTCCGGGGGCAGCCCCAGCATTTT	CASSSFRGQPQHF
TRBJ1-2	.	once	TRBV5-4	TGTGCCAGCAGCTTGAGCAGGGGCAAAGGCTACACCTTC	CASSLSRGKGYTF
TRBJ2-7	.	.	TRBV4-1	TGCGCCAGCAGCCAACCAGGGACCACCTACGAGCAGTACTTC	CASSQPGTTYEQYF
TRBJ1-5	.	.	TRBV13	TGTGCCAGCAGCTTAAGGGACGGGAGCAATCAGCCCCAGCATTTT	CASSLRDGSNQPQHF
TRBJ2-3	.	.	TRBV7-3	TGTGCCAGCAGCTTAACGGGCAGGTCGGCCACAGATACGCAGTATTTT	CASSLTGRSATDTQYF
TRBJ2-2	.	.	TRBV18	TGTGCCAGCTCACCCGTCCGTCCTCCGGGCACCGGGGAGCTGTTTTTT	CASSPVRPPGTGELFF
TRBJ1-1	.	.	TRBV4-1	TGCGCCAGCAGCTCTGCCGGCAGAGAAACTGAAGCTTTCTTT	CASSSAGRETEAFF
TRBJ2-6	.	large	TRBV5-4	TGTGCCAGCAGCCCGGGACAACCCTCTGGGGCCAACGTCCTGACTTTC	CASSPGQPSGANVLTF
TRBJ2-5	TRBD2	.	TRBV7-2	TGTGCCAGCAGCTCAGGGACTAGCGGGGGAGAGGGAGAGACCCAGTACTTC	CASSSGTSGGEGETQYF
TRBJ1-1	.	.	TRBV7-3	TGTGCCAGCAGCCTCGGTCTGGACACTGAAGCTTTCTTT	CASSLGLDTEAFF
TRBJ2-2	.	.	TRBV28	TGTGCCAGCAGTTTATATGGGGGGAGGTATACCGGGGAGCTGTTTTTT	CASSLYGGRYTGELFF
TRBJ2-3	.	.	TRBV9	TGTGCCAGCAGCGCGACTTTCCTTGACACAGATACGCAGTATTTT	CASSATFLDTDTQYF
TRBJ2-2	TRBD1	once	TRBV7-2	TGTGCCAGCAGCTTAGAGGGACAGAGCCTTCGGGAGCTGTTTTTT	CASSLEGQSLRELFF
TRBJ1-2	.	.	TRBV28	TGTGCCAGCACCTACACTCCTAGGAACTATGGCTACACCTTC	CASTYTPRNYGYTF
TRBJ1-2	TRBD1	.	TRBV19	TGTGCCAGTAGTGACCCTTCGACAGGGAACTATGGCTACACCTTC	CASSDPSTGNYGYTF
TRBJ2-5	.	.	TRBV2	TGTGCCAGCAGTGTCCCCGGGACCCAAGAGACCCAGTACTTC	CASSVPGTQETQYF
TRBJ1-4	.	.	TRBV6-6	TGTGCCAGCATCGGGTCAACTAATGAAAAACTGTTTTTT	CASIGSTNEKLFF
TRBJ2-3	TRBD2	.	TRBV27	TGTGCCAGCAGTTTGGGAGCGGGAGTCACAGATACGCAGTATTTT	CASSLGAGVTDTQYF
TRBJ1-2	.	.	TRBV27	TGTGCCAGCAGTCTACAGGGTTATGGCTACACCTTC	CASSLQGYGYTF
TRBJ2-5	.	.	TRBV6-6	TGTGCCAGCTATCACTTGGGGCTATCGGGGACGGAGACCCAGTACTTC	CASYHLGLSGTETQYF
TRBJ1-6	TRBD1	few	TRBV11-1	TGTGCCAGCAGCCTCCGACAGGGTTATTCACCCCTCCACTTT	CASSLRQGYSPLHF
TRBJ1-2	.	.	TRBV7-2	TGTGCCAGCAGCTTATTGAGTCAGGGTACCTATGGCTACACCTTC	CASSLLSQGTYGYTF
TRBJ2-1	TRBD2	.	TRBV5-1	TGCGCCAGCAGCTTACTAGCGGGGGAGTACAATGAGCAGTTCTTC	CASSLLAGEYNEQFF
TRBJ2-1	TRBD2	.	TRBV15	TGTGCCACCAGAAAACCGGGACTAGCGGCTCTTGAGCAGTTCTTC	CATRKPGLAALEQFF
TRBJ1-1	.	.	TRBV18	TGTGCCAGCTCACCGGGACTCACTGAGAACACTGAAGCTTTCTTT	CASSPGLTENTEAFF
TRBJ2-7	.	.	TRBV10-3	TGTGCCACCCACGCTAACGACAGGAACGAGCAGTACTTC	CATHANDRNEQYF
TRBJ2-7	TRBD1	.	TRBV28	TGTGCCAGCAGTTTAATTCAGGGGGCCTACGAGCAGTACTTC	CASSLIQGAYEQYF
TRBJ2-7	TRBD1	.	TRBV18	TGTGCCAGCACGACCGGACAGGCCTACGAGCAGTACTTC	CASTTGQAYEQYF
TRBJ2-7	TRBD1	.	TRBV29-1	TGCAGCGTTGGGGACAGCTACGAGCAGTACTTC	CSVGDSYEQYF
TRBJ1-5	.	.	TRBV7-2	TGTGCCAGCAGCTCCAGGGATCAGCCCCAGCATTTT	CASSSRDQPQHF
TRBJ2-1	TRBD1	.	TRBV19	TGTGCCAGTACCCCCCAAAGGGGCAGGGGGATGGTTGAGCAGTTCTTC	CASTPQRGRGMVEQFF
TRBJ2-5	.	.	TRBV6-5	TGTGCCAGCAGCTACAGCCAAGAGACCCAGTACTTC	CASSYSQETQYF
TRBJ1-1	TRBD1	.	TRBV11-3	TGTGCCAGCAGGGTAATACAGGGGGCGAACACTGAAGCTTTCTTT	CASRVIQGANTEAFF
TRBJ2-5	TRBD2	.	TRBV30	TGTGCCTGGAGTGCCATCCGGACTAGCGGGAGGGCCCGGGAGACCCAGTACTTC	CAWSAIRTSGRARETQYF
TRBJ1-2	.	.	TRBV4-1	TGCGCCAGCAGCCAAGATTTGGGGGATGGCTACACCTTC	CASSQDLGDGYTF
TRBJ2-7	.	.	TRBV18	TGTGCCAGCTCACCTGGGGCCGCGATCGGGGAGCAGTACTTC	CASSPGAAIGEQYF